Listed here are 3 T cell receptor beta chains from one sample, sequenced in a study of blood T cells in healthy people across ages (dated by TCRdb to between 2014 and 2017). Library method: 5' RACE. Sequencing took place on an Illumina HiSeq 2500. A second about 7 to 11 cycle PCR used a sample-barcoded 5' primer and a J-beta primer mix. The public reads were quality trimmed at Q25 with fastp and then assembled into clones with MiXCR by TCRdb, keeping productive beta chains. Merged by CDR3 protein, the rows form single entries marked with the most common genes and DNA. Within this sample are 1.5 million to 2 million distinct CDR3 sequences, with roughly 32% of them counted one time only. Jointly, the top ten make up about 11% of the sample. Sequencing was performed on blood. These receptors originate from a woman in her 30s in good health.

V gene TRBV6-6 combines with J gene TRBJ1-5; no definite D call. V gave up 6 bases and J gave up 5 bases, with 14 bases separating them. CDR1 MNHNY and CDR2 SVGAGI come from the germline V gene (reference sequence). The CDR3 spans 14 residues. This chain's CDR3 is CASSSPLRHQPQHF. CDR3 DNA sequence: TGTGCCAGCAGCTCCCCCCTTAGGCATCAGCCCCAGCATTTT.

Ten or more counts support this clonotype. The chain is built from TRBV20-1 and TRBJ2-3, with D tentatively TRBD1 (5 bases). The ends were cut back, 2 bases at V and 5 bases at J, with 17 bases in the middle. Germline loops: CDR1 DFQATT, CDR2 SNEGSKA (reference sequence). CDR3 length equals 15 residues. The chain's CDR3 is CSARSEAGNRDTQYF. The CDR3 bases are TGCAGTGCTAGAAGTGAGGCAGGGAATAGAGATACGCAGTATTTT.

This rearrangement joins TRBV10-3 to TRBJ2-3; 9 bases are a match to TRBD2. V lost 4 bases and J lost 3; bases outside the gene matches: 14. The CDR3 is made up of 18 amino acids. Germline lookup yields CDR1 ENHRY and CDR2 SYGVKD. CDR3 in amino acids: CAISAGPLVAGGTDTQYF. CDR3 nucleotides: TGTGCCATCAGTGCGGGACCGTTAGTGGCGGGGGGGACAGATACGCAGTATTTT.